This T cell receptor (beta chain) was observed in a study of cytotoxic CD8 clonotypes in ibrutinib-treated CLL. Trimming took off 0 bases at V and 3 bases at J, with 6 bases between the two ends. This CDR3 has 13 amino acids. The V gene's germline CDR1 is MNHNY and CDR2 SVGAGI (reference sequence). The data were produced by immunoSEQ multiplex PCR, yet TCRdb's version contains in-frame clones alone and is incomplete. This repertoire shows 97,000 or so clones, almost 80% found once; its top ten account for about 34%. Sequencing used PBMCs, obtained after 12 months of ibrutinib treatment. The sequence came from a human donor with chronic lymphocytic leukemia. The V call is TRBV6-6, the J call TRBJ2-7; no firm D call. CDR3 sequence reads: CASSYSGIYEQYF. The CDR3 region has the DNA TGTGCCAGCAGTTACTCGGGTATCTACGAGCAGTACTTC.